This T cell receptor (beta chain) was profiled in a study of cytotoxic CD8 clonotypes in ibrutinib-treated CLL. The assay was immunoSEQ multiplex PCR, and TCRdb's table has in-frame clones only and misses some. The data contain 150,000 to 200,000 clones, 70% to 85% of them seen just once; the ten biggest clones take up about 2%. This clone was observed a handful of times. Trimming stripped 6 bases from V and 2 bases from J, with 5 bases between. There are 12 residues in the CDR3. CDR1 is MNHEY and CDR2 is SVGAGI in the germline V gene. The source was PBMCs, collected after 12 months of ibrutinib treatment. The origin of this receptor is a human donor with chronic lymphocytic leukemia. The chain employs TRBV6-5 and TRBJ1-5; D possibly corresponds to TRBD1 (5 bases). CDR3 bases: TGTGCCAGCAGACAGGGCAATCAGCCCCAGCATTTT. Encoded protein: CASRQGNQPQHF.